The clone carrying this T cell receptor beta chain was recorded once. Measured with immunoSEQ multiplex PCR; TCRdb has only the in-frame clones, and not every one. Here the sample spans 600,000 to 750,000 clones, about two thirds being singletons. This sample is drawn from a study of shared clonotypes between healthy human individuals. Germline CDR1 and CDR2: MNHEY and SMNVEV (reference sequence). This CDR3 comprises 17 residues. V lost 4 bases, J lost 7 bases, and 14 bases stayed unmatched. The receptor was derived from a woman in her twenties or thirties in good health. Sample: memory CD4+ T cells sorted from blood. Subset here: CD45RA-negative fraction. V usage is TRBV27 and J usage is TRBJ2-1, with TRBD1 matching over 9 bases. The CDR3, as DNA: TGTGCCAGCAGTTCAACCGGGACAGGGTCTTTAGGAAATGAGCAGTTCTTC. Protein sequence: CASSSTGTGSLGNEQFF.